This TCR beta chain was sequenced in a study of T cell responses to AZD1222 COVID-19 vaccine. Study-level points and caveats: The study found Spike-specific TCR breadth and depth rose after two AZD1222 doses. Only a handful of individuals given AZD1222 were seropositive at baseline. Nearly half of spike-specific TCRs reportedly target unmutated variant regions.

Points on this clone: Antigen specificity is unknown.

Trimming at V came to 6 bases and at J to 4 bases, leaving 4 bases not matched to a gene. The CDR3 covers 13 residues. Germline CDR1 reads MNHEY; CDR2 reads SVGAGI. The repertoire was sequenced with immunoSEQ multiplex PCR; TCRdb's copy has only in-frame clones and lacks some. The table lists some 120,000 clones, roughly 87% of them singletons. The starting material was peripheral blood, obtained on day 0 of AZD1222 vaccination. The source of this sequence is an adult in good health. V gene TRBV6-5 combines with J gene TRBJ1-2; 8 bases map to TRBD1. For the CDR3, the DNA is TGTGCCAGCAGAGTGACAGGGGCCTATGGCTACACCTTC. Its translation is CASRVTGAYGYTF.